The rows below give T cell receptor beta chains drawn from one sample of a study of identical twins. TCRdb reprocessed the 5' RACE reads with MiXCR, giving one entry per CDR3 protein. The data show 230,000 or so distinct CDR3 sequences, with about 8.3% seen just once and roughly 3.1% held by the top ten. The sample also formed part of further work on yellow fever vaccine responses in identical twins.

The sequencing input was CD8+ T cells sorted from blood. Every receptor here comes from a woman aged 18-29 years in good health. Each CDR3 is given with its conserved first and last residue. D genes are given only for firm matches. Clone size appears in some rows only: once, few, many, or a class for an expanded clone.

CDR3 length	clone size	D gene	V gene	J gene	CDR3 protein	CDR3 DNA
15	many	NA	TRBV28	TRBJ2-3	CASSLEDSSTDTQYF	TGTGCCAGCAGTTTAGAGGATTCTAGCACAGATACGCAGTATTTT
15	NA	TRBD2	TRBV20-1	TRBJ2-7	CSARGLAGPTYEQYF	TGCAGTGCTAGGGGACTAGCGGGTCCTACCTACGAGCAGTACTTC
15	NA	TRBD1	TRBV30	TRBJ2-5	CAWSGQGQGEETQYF	TGTGCCTGGTCAGGACAGGGGCAAGGTGAAGAGACCCAGTACTTC
16	few	NA	TRBV9	TRBJ1-1	CASSAGPHVGNTEAFF	TGTGCCAGCAGCGCGGGGCCCCACGTAGGGAACACTGAAGCTTTCTTT
19	NA	TRBD1	TRBV6-2/TRBV6-3	TRBJ2-7	CASNRSPRHRTGASYEQYF	TGTGCCAGCAACCGAAGCCCAAGACACCGGACAGGCGCTTCCTACGAGCAGTACTTC
16	NA	NA	TRBV20-1	TRBJ1-4	CSASPKRVLTNEKLFF	TGCAGTGCTAGCCCAAAGAGGGTTTTGACTAATGAAAAACTGTTTTTT
15	few	TRBD2	TRBV27	TRBJ2-5	CASSLSTSGSETQYF	TGTGCCAGCAGTTTATCAACTAGCGGGAGCGAGACCCAGTACTTC
14	many	NA	TRBV20-1	TRBJ2-7	CSARDQGRGYEQYF	TGCAGTGCTAGAGATCAGGGCAGGGGTTACGAGCAGTACTTC
15	few	TRBD2	TRBV7-3	TRBJ2-3	CASRLSGGAPDTQYF	TGTGCCAGCAGATTATCGGGGGGGGCCCCAGATACGCAGTATTTT
15	many	TRBD1	TRBV3-1	TRBJ2-5	CASSLRQGVQETQYF	TGTGCCAGCAGCCTCCGACAGGGAGTACAAGAGACCCAGTACTTC
14	many	TRBD2	TRBV4-1	TRBJ2-3	CASSEETSGDTQYF	TGCGCCAGCAGCGAGGAGACTAGCGGGGATACGCAGTATTTT
15	NA	TRBD1	TRBV9	TRBJ2-5	CASSVTGGVQETQYF	TGTGCCAGCAGCGTTACAGGGGGCGTCCAAGAGACCCAGTACTTC
15	few	NA	TRBV7-9	TRBJ2-3	CASSLLGGQGDTQYF	TGTGCCAGCAGCTTACTCGGGGGACAAGGGGATACGCAGTATTTT
17	NA	NA	TRBV21-1	TRBJ2-4	CASSATRTAIAKNIQYF	TGTGCCAGCAGCGCGACTAGGACAGCCATAGCCAAAAACATTCAGTACTTC
14	few	TRBD1	TRBV7-9	TRBJ2-4	CASSLGQGVNIQYF	TGTGCCAGCAGCTTAGGGCAGGGGGTAAACATTCAGTACTTC
15	few	NA	TRBV4-3	TRBJ2-7	CASSQADASSYEQYF	TGCGCCAGCAGCCAAGCCGACGCTAGCTCCTACGAGCAGTACTTC
16	few	NA	TRBV27	TRBJ2-5	CASSSRPGGQGETQYF	TGTGCCAGCAGTTCTCGCCCAGGGGGGCAGGGAGAGACCCAGTACTTC
15	many	NA	TRBV12-3/TRBV12-4	TRBJ2-1	CASSPLSGLLNEQFF	TGTGCCAGCAGTCCTCTATCGGGACTTCTCAATGAGCAGTTCTTC
10	few	NA	TRBV20-1	TRBJ2-3	CSAPRDTQYF	TGCAGTGCGCCTAGAGATACGCAGTATTTT
17	NA	TRBD1	TRBV12-5	TRBJ2-1	CASGLDHRDRGHNEQFF	TGTGCTAGTGGTTTGGACCACCGGGACAGGGGCCACAATGAGCAGTTCTTC
17	few	TRBD2	TRBV28	TRBJ2-5	CASSPLPGLAGQETQYF	TGTGCCAGCAGCCCACTTCCGGGACTAGCGGGCCAAGAGACCCAGTACTTC
13	many	NA	TRBV27	TRBJ2-7	CASSSPSSYEQYF	TGTGCCAGCAGTTCGCCCAGCTCCTACGAGCAGTACTTC
12	NA	NA	TRBV6-1	TRBJ2-1	CASSGTLNEQFF	TGTGCCAGCAGTGGGACTCTCAATGAGCAGTTCTTC
14	NA	NA	TRBV19	TRBJ1-5	CASSNTGVNQPQHF	TGTGCCAGTAGTAACACAGGTGTTAATCAGCCCCAGCATTTT
13	many	TRBD1	TRBV10-3	TRBJ2-4	CAISNDRGNIQYF	TGTGCCATCAGTAACGACAGGGGGAACATTCAGTACTTC
15	many	NA	TRBV7-2	TRBJ2-1	CASSLILALYNEQFF	TGTGCCAGCAGCTTAATCCTAGCGCTATACAATGAGCAGTTCTTC
14	NA	NA	TRBV15	TRBJ2-7	CATSPRIGSYEQYF	TGTGCCACCAGCCCGCGGATAGGTTCCTACGAGCAGTACTTC
16	few	NA	TRBV27	TRBJ2-7	CASSLSGLNWDYEQYF	TGTGCCAGCAGTTTATCGGGACTTAATTGGGACTACGAGCAGTACTTC
14	many	TRBD1	TRBV25-1	TRBJ1-2	CASSEGQKAYGYTF	TGTGCCAGCAGTGAGGGACAGAAGGCCTATGGCTACACCTTC
12	many	NA	TRBV7-2	TRBJ2-3	CASRSGIAAQYF	TGTGCCAGCAGGAGCGGTATCGCGGCGCAGTATTTT
11	few	NA	TRBV12-3/TRBV12-4	TRBJ1-2	CASSPGLGYTF	TGTGCCAGCAGCCCGGGTCTTGGCTACACCTTC
15	NA	NA	TRBV10-3	TRBJ1-1	CAISIIGGEGTEAFF	TGTGCCATCAGTATTATTGGGGGCGAGGGCACTGAAGCTTTCTTT
15	many	TRBD2	TRBV9	TRBJ2-7	CASSPGGGSSYEQYF	TGTGCCAGCAGTCCAGGCGGGGGTAGCTCCTACGAGCAGTACTTC
12	few	NA	TRBV20-1	TRBJ2-2	CSARDLGGELFF	TGCAGTGCTAGAGATCTTGGCGGGGAGCTGTTTTTT
15	NA	NA	TRBV4-1	TRBJ2-1	CASSPGTIGRNEQFF	TGCGCCAGCAGCCCCGGGACAATTGGAAGAAATGAGCAGTTCTTC
12	few	NA	TRBV29-1	TRBJ2-1	CSVASFSDEQFF	TGCAGCGTTGCCTCCTTTTCGGATGAGCAGTTCTTC
12	NA	NA	TRBV12-3/TRBV12-4	TRBJ2-7	CASSLERYEQYF	TGTGCCAGCAGTTTAGAGAGGTACGAGCAGTACTTC
18	NA	NA	TRBV6-1	TRBJ2-6	CASRLSRPPSSGANVLTF	TGTGCCAGCAGACTCTCCCGCCCACCAAGCTCTGGGGCCAACGTCCTGACTTTC
15	NA	NA	TRBV28	TRBJ2-1	CASGRGYSPYNEQFF	TGTGCCAGCGGACGTGGCTATTCACCCTACAATGAGCAGTTCTTC
13	many	NA	TRBV27	TRBJ2-7	CASSFQGVYEQYF	TGTGCCAGCAGTTTCCAGGGTGTCTACGAGCAGTACTTC
13	many	NA	TRBV4-2	TRBJ2-7	CASSWSGSYEQYF	TGTGCCAGCAGTTGGTCAGGGTCCTACGAGCAGTACTTC
16	many	NA	TRBV4-1	TRBJ1-1	CASSLPTAEMNTEAFF	TGCGCCAGCAGCCTTCCCACGGCCGAAATGAACACTGAAGCTTTCTTT
16	NA	TRBD2	TRBV7-9	TRBJ2-2	CASSPRTSANTGELFF	TGTGCCAGCAGCCCTAGGACTAGCGCGAACACCGGGGAGCTGTTTTTT
14	few	TRBD2	TRBV12-3/TRBV12-4	TRBJ2-3	CASSPSGVADTQYF	TGTGCCAGCAGCCCTAGCGGGGTCGCAGATACGCAGTATTTT
15	many	TRBD1	TRBV7-9	TRBJ1-2	CASENRGRFDYGYTF	TGTGCCAGCGAGAACAGGGGGCGCTTCGACTATGGCTACACCTTC